What follows describes a single T cell receptor (beta chain). Antigen specificity is unknown. Other DNA sequences from this sample encode an identical CDR3 as well. Some clones are missing from TCRdb's copy, which holds only in-frame ones; the method was immunoSEQ multiplex PCR. The table lists 2 million or so clones, 85% to 95% of them singletons. The data derive from a study of shared clonotypes between healthy human individuals. Notes on the study in general: Incomplete sequencing of sorted subsets was indicated by rarefaction despite large depth.

The sample comprised naive CD4+ T cells sorted from blood. Subset noted: CD45RA+ positively selected. The source is a man between 18 and 35 years old in good health.

The CDR3 protein is CASSWTGASYEQYF. The CDR3 nucleotides are TGCGCCAGCAGCTGGACAGGGGCGAGCTACGAGCAGTACTTC. The chain couples TRBV5-1 to TRBJ2-7, with 9 bases lining up with TRBD1. Germline CDR1 SGHRS, CDR2 YFSETQ. V lost 3 bases to trimming and J lost 3 bases; unmatched junction nucleotides: 4. The CDR3 runs 14 residues.